This entry lists 2 T cell receptor beta chains sequenced from one sample in a study of cytomegalovirus exposure and HLA in healthy donors. Primers for the PCR totalled 60 Vbeta and 13 Jbeta. Data came from immunoSEQ multiplex PCR; TCRdb stores just in-frame clones and leaves some out. Of about 130,000 clones listed, around 74% are singletons. The material sequenced was PBMCs. These receptors were collected from a young man in good health and CMV-seronegative.

V is TRBV27 and J is TRBJ1-3; D gene uncertain. The CDR3 extends over 15 amino acids. Germline V gene lookup returns CDR1 MNHEY and CDR2 SMNVEV (reference sequence). V dropped 2 bases and J dropped 1 base, with 9 bases sitting between them. The CDR3 nucleotides are TGTGCCAGCAGTTTAGAGGGTTCGTCTGGAAACACCATATATTTT. It yields the protein CASSLEGSSGNTIYF.

V usage is TRBV6-1 and J usage is TRBJ2-7; 12 bases are shared with TRBD2. Trimming took 4 bases from V and 6 from J; bases not matched to a gene: 13. Germline V gene data show CDR1 as MNHNS and CDR2 as SASEGT. The CDR3 contains 17 residues. CDR3 in amino acids: CASSVRLAGGPTREQYF. The CDR3 nucleotides are TGTGCCAGCAGTGTTAGGCTAGCGGGAGGGCCGACGCGCGAGCAGTACTTC.